This paragraph covers one TCR beta chain sequence. This entry comes from a study of blood T cell repertoires in COVID-19. For the study at large: Acute-phase and convalescent COVID-19 samples originated in the United States, Italy and Spain. Sample material is recorded as cDNA or gDNA derived from T cells, B-cell-depleted T cells, or PBMCs.

With 0 bases clipped from V and 2 bases from J, the junction kept 13 bases outside the gene matches. The CDR3 loop spans 18 amino acids. The germline V gene encodes CDR1 LNHNV and CDR2 YYDKDF (reference sequence). Per the study methods: The assay estimated nucleated cells by amplifying reference gene primers. Clones were sequenced by immunoSEQ multiplex PCR, and TCRdb holds only the in-frame ones, with some missing. Clone size and the V and J calls come from that table; the DNA yielded D and trimming. This sample has roughly 200,000 clones; 84% occur once, and the top ten carry about 13%. The rearrangement links TRBV15 to TRBJ2-7, with 7 bases identical to TRBD1. The sequence derives from a human donor in a cohort sampled during active COVID-19. The material sequenced was peripheral blood. The CDR3: CATSRDLPYRDSPYEQYF. Here the CDR3 DNA reads TGTGCCACCAGCAGAGATCTTCCGTATCGGGACAGTCCCTACGAGCAGTACTTC.